Shown below are 13 T cell receptor beta chains from a single sample sequenced in a study of cytomegalovirus exposure and HLA in healthy donors. PCR amplification relied on 60 Vbeta primers (plus 13 Jbeta primers). Libraries were prepared by immunoSEQ multiplex PCR; TCRdb keeps only in-frame clonotypes and omits some of them. The sample includes some 160,000 clones, almost 80% seen only once; the top ten take 1.4% to 1.5%. The sample taken for sequencing was PBMCs. The source of these receptors is a male donor in good health and CMV-seronegative.

Only a few counts were recorded for this clone. The V call is TRBV6-6, the J call TRBJ1-5; 9 bases agree with TRBD1. Germline values: CDR1 MNHNY, CDR2 SVGAGI (reference sequence). The CDR3 is 14 amino acids. The trim removed 6 bases at V and 7 bases at J, leaving 7 bases unmatched. The CDR3 reads CASRDTGGGQPQHF. The CDR3 nucleotides are TGTGCCAGCAGGGATACAGGGGGCGGGCAGCCCCAGCATTTT.

The chain is built from TRBV10-3 and TRBJ2-1; 7 bases fit TRBD2. The V gene end was trimmed by 8 bases and the J gene end by 1 base; junction bases not matched to a gene: 5. The CDR3 is 14 amino acids. Germline V gene lookup returns CDR1 ENHRY and CDR2 SYGVKD. The CDR3 sequence: CAIGLAESYNEQFF. Here the CDR3 DNA reads TGTGCCATCGGGCTAGCGGAGTCCTACAATGAGCAGTTCTTC.

This clone was seen only a few times. This chain connects TRBV4-1 to TRBJ2-2; 9 nucleotides agree with TRBD1. The CDR3 extends over 17 amino acids. The V gene end was trimmed by 4 bases and the J gene end by 2 bases; junction bases not matched to a gene: 8. The V gene's germline CDR1 is MGHRA and CDR2 YSYEKL. The CDR3 coding sequence is TGCGCCAGCAGCCTGCCGGGACAGGGATCCAACACCGGGGAGCTGTTTTTT. It codes for CASSLPGQGSNTGELFF.

Remarks on this clone: The junction shows a germline mismatch at one end, possibly a read error. This sequence joins TRBV7-7 and TRBJ1-1, with D unresolved. The CDR3 loop spans 17 amino acids. From germline, CDR1 is SSHAT and CDR2 FNYEAQ (reference sequence). The CDR3 here is CASSLDVRPAGGTEAFF. In nucleotides, the CDR3 is TGTGCTAGCAGCTTAGACGTCAGACCGGCGGGTGGCACTGAAGCTTTCTTT.

The chain has TRBV27 and TRBJ1-5, with 7 bases identical to TRBD1. J was trimmed by 5 bases and V by 3 bases; bases with no gene match: 4. This CDR3 has 14 amino acids. CDR1 is MNHEY, CDR2 SMNVEV, per germline (reference sequence). The CDR3 sequence: CASSFQGDHQPQHF. The CDR3, as DNA: TGTGCCAGCAGTTTCCAGGGGGATCATCAGCCCCAGCATTTT.

The gene calls are TRBV6-1 and TRBJ1-2; 7 bases fit TRBD1. Trimming cost V 5 bases and J 5 bases; bases outside gene matches: 8. The length of the CDR3 is 14 residues. The germline gives CDR1 MNHNS, CDR2 SASEGT. CDR3 sequence reads: CASSPSTGPYGYTF. The CDR3 nucleotides read TGTGCCAGCAGTCCCTCGACAGGGCCGTATGGCTACACCTTC.

The chain recombines TRBV2 with TRBJ1-1; D call uncertain. V lost 0 bases to trimming and J lost 2 bases, with 10 bases between them. Germline values: CDR1 SNHLY, CDR2 FYNNEI. The CDR3 covers 15 residues. The CDR3 DNA is TGTGCCAGCAGTGAAGCGCTTCGACAAAACACTGAAGCTTTCTTT. Amino acid sequence: CASSEALRQNTEAFF.

CDR3 sequence: CASSEPPSGGARETQYF. CDR3 nucleotides: TGCGCCAGCAGTGAGCCTCCTAGCGGGGGGGCCAGGGAGACCCAGTACTTC. The rearrangement joins TRBV10-2 to TRBJ2-5; 12 nucleotides line up with TRBD2. This CDR3 is built from 17 residues. Germline assignment: CDR1 WSHSY and CDR2 SAAADI. V shed 2 bases, J shed 5 bases, and the junction held 9 bases outside the gene matches.

The V gene is TRBV18, the J gene TRBJ2-1; tentatively, D is TRBD2 (5 bases). CDR3 size: 16 residues. Germline CDR1 and CDR2: KGHSH and LQKENI. The V gene lost 2 bases and the J gene lost 0 bases, with 11 bases spanning the gap. CDR3 in DNA: TGTGCCAGCTCACCATCGACGGGGAACTCCTACAATGAGCAGTTCTTC. Residues: CASSPSTGNSYNEQFF.

This sequence joins TRBV5-1 and TRBJ2-7; 13 bases map to TRBD2. There are 15 residues in the CDR3. The germline CDR1 and CDR2 sequences are SGHRS and YFSETQ. J was trimmed by 2 bases and V by 4 bases; bases with no gene match: 3. The CDR3 loop reads CASSAGLAGAYEQYF. CDR3 coding DNA: TGCGCCAGCAGCGCTGGACTAGCGGGAGCCTACGAGCAGTACTTC.

The chain employs TRBV5-4 and TRBJ2-3, with a weak D call TRBD2 (5 bases). V shed 10 bases and J shed 0 bases, with 15 bases lying between them. Per the germline V gene, CDR1 is SGHNT and CDR2 is YYREEE (reference sequence). The CDR3 is 14 residues long. This chain's CDR3 is CASKITGSTDTQYF. The DNA of the CDR3 is TGTGCCTCGAAGATAACGGGGAGCACAGATACGCAGTATTTT.

This clone was picked up one time. The rearrangement links TRBV5-1 to TRBJ2-3; 9 bases align to TRBD1. The CDR3 consists of 15 residues. With V trimmed by 0 bases and J by 4 bases, 3 bases remained unmatched. Germline CDR1 SGHRS, CDR2 YFSETQ. The CDR3 DNA reads as TGCGCCAGCAGCTTGGGGGACAGGGAGGCAGATACGCAGTATTTT. Its protein is CASSLGDREADTQYF.

The rearrangement uses TRBV6-5 and TRBJ2-7, with 13 bases lining up with TRBD2. V trimming: 5 bases; J trimming: 4 bases; junction bases outside the gene matches: 5. CDR1 and CDR2 (germline): MNHEY, SVGAGI. The CDR3 covers 15 residues. This CDR3 reads CASSIGTSGTYEQYF. For the CDR3, the DNA is TGTGCCAGCAGTATCGGGACTAGCGGGACGTACGAGCAGTACTTC.